Listed below are T cell receptor beta chains from one sample, sequenced in a study of T cells expressing NK-cell markers. Each CDR3 protein gets one entry in TCRdb, which reprocessed the 5' RACE reads and gives no DNA. The sample's table shows roughly 150,000 distinct CDR3 sequences. The material sequenced was blood T cells: a sorted CD56 or NKG2C T cell subset, CD4+ or CD8+ T cells, or bulk PBMC T cells (not recorded which). All receptors come from a woman between 18 and 69 years old in good health. Each CDR3 is given with its conserved first and last residue. For some rows the clone size is stated as once, few or many, or as a class when expanded; others skip it.

len	v_gene	j_gene	abundance	CDR3aa
14	TRBV3-1	TRBJ2-7	NA	CASSHGTGESEQYF
14	TRBV5-6	TRBJ1-4	NA	CASSLAGADEKLFF
15	TRBV28	TRBJ2-3	NA	CASSPGTGGHNTQYF
15	TRBV3-1	TRBJ2-2	NA	CASRRTGASTGELFF
13	TRBV2	TRBJ1-2	NA	CASSDNRVDGYTF
16	TRBV18	TRBJ2-6	NA	CASSRQGGTGANVLTF
15	TRBV30	TRBJ2-6	NA	CAWSVLQGRANVLTF
14	TRBV5-1	TRBJ1-1	NA	CASSVGTGGLGAFF
17	TRBV28	TRBJ1-5	NA	CASSWWTGTGTNQPQHF
15	TRBV7-2	TRBJ1-1	NA	CASSHRDRKNTEAFF
13	TRBV5-1	TRBJ2-5	NA	CASSLTRDETQYF
16	TRBV7-9	TRBJ1-4	NA	CASSPIKGGKNEKLFF
16	TRBV20-1	TRBJ2-1	NA	CSASPPGLASRNEQFF
13	TRBV9	TRBJ2-5	NA	CASSGTNQETQYF
13	TRBV5-6	TRBJ2-7	NA	CASSSDQGVEQYF
14	TRBV12-3/TRBV12-4	TRBJ1-1	NA	CASSFGGRPYKAFF
13	TRBV7-9	TRBJ2-1	NA	CASSVRDSDEQFF
14	TRBV29-1	TRBJ2-7	NA	CSVEGQGSDYEQYF
16	TRBV4-2	TRBJ2-3	NA	CASSQGSGGGTDTQYF
17	TRBV4-1	TRBJ1-4	NA	CASSQEGTGDFNEKLFF
14	TRBV29-1	TRBJ1-1	NA	CSVDQQGMNTEAFF
12	TRBV3-1	TRBJ2-1	NA	CASSHNSNEQFF
13	TRBV2	TRBJ2-4	NA	CASNPGEVNIQYF
16	TRBV7-2	TRBJ2-1	NA	CASSLTSAGGNNEQFF
15	TRBV24-1	TRBJ2-1	NA	CATSDRGRGSNEQFF
17	TRBV7-2	TRBJ2-7	NA	CASSLGNSGGPRGEQYF
14	TRBV20-1	TRBJ2-5	NA	CSARTGTASGAQYF
16	TRBV4-1	TRBJ2-1	NA	CASSQGGDGSYNEQFF
15	TRBV5-1	TRBJ2-6	NA	CASTPGASGANVLTF
14	TRBV12-3/TRBV12-4	TRBJ2-5	NA	CASTYGGGQETQYF
16	TRBV4-1	TRBJ2-7	NA	CASSQETTSGNYEQYF
13	TRBV14	TRBJ2-7	NA	CASSRNTLDTQYF
15	TRBV20-1	TRBJ1-2	NA	CSARDEKKANYGYTF
16	TRBV20-1	TRBJ2-3	NA	CSARDGGDGFADTQYF
13	TRBV15	TRBJ2-7	NA	CATYDRVSYEQYF
14	TRBV5-1	TRBJ2-7	medium-sized	CASSLTGYDYEQYF
17	TRBV7-2	TRBJ2-5	NA	CASSLQRGRRPQETQYF
17	TRBV5-1	TRBJ2-1	NA	CASSLSPLAGGYNEQFF
12	TRBV20-1	TRBJ2-7	NA	CSARRATYEQYF
15	TRBV6-5	TRBJ2-1	NA	CASSSQREGLNEQFF
18	TRBV6-1	TRBJ2-7	NA	CASSGYGVLAGDTYEQYF
13	TRBV2	TRBJ1-6	NA	CASRAQLGSPLHF
15	TRBV27	TRBJ2-4	NA	CASSRGLAGASIQYF